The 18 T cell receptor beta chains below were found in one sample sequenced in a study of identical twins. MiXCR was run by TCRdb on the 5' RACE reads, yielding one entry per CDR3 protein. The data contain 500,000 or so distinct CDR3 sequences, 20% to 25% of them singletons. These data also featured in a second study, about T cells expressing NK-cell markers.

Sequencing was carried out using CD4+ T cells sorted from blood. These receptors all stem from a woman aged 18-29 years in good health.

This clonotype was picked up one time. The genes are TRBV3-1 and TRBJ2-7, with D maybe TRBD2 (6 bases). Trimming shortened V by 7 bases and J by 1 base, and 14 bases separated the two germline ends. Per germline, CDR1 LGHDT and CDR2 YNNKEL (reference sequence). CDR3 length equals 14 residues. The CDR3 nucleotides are TGTGCCAGCACCAGTGCGGGGAGATCCTACGAGCAGTACTTC. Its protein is CASTSAGRSYEQYF.

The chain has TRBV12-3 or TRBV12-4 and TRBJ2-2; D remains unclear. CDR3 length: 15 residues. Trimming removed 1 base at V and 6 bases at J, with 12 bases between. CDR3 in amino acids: CASSLGANGSGELFF. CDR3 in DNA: TGTGCCAGCAGTTTAGGGGCCAACGGGTCCGGGGAGCTGTTTTTT.

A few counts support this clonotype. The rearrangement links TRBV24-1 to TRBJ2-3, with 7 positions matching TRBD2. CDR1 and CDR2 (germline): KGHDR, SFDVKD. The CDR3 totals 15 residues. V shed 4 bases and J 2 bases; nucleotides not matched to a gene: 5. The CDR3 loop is CATSDPGLDTDTQYF. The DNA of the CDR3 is TGTGCCACCAGTGACCCTGGACTAGACACAGATACGCAGTATTTT.

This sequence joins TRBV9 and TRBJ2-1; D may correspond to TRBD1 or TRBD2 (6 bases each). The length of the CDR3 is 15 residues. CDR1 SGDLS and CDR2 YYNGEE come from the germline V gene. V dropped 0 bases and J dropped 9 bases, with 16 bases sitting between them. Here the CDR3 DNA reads TGTGCCAGCAGCGTAGAGGGGGTCCGGGGAGGTGAGCAGTTCTTC. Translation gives CASSVEGVRGGEQFF.

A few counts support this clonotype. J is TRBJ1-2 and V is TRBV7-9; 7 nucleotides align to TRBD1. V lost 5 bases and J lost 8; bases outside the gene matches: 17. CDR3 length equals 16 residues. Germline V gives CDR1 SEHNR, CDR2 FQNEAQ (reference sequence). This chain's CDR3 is CASSTTGTAISQGYTF. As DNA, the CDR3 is TGTGCCAGCAGCACGACCGGGACAGCCATAAGTCAGGGCTACACCTTC. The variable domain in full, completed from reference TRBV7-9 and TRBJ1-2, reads DTGVSQNPRHKITKRGQNVTFRCDPISEHNRLYWYRQTLGQGPEFLTYFQNEAQLEKSRLLSDRFSAERPKGSFSTLEIQRTEQGDSAMYLCASSTTGTAISQGYTFGSGTRLTVV.

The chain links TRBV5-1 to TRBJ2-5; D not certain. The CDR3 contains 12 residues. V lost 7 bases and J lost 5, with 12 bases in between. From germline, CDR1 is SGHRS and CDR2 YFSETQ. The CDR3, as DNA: TGCGCCAGCCGCCCCACCCAGGAGACCCAGTACTTC. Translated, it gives CASRPTQETQYF.

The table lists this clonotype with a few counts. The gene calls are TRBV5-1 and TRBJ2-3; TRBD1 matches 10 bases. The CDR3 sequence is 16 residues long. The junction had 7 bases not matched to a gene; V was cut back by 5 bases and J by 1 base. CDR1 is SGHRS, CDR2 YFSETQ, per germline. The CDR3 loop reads CASSSRTGGGTDTQYF. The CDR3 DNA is TGCGCCAGCAGTTCTCGGACAGGGGGTGGCACAGATACGCAGTATTTT.

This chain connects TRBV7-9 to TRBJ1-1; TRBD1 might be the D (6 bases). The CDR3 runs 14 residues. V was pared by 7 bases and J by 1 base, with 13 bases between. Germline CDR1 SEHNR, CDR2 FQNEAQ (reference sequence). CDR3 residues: CASTTGSTNTEAFF. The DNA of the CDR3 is TGTGCCAGCACCACAGGGTCCACGAACACTGAAGCTTTCTTT.

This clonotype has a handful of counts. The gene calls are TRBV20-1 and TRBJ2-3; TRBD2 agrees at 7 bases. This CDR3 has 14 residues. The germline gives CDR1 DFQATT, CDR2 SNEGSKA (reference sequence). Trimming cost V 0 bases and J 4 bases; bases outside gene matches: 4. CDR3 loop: CSARDGGSADTQYF. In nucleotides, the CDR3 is TGCAGTGCTAGAGACGGGGGGTCGGCAGATACGCAGTATTTT.

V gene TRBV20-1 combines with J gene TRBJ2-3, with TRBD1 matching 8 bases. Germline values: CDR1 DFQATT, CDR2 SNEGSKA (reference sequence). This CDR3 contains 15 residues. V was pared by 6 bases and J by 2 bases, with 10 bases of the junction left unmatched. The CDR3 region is CSAPTGTGATDTQYF. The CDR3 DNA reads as TGCAGTGCCCCAACCGGGACAGGAGCCACAGATACGCAGTATTTT.

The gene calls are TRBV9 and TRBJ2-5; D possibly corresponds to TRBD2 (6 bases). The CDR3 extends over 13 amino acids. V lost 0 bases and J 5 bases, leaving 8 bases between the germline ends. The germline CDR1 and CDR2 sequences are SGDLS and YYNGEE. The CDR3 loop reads CASSVAGGETQYF. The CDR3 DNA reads TGTGCCAGCAGCGTAGCTGGGGGGGAGACCCAGTACTTC.

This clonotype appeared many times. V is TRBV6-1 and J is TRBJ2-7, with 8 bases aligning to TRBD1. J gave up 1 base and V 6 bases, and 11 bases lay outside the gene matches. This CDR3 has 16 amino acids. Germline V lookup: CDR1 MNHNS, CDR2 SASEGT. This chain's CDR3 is CASRPGPRTGSYEQYF. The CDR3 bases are TGTGCCAGCAGGCCAGGTCCCCGGACAGGGTCCTACGAGCAGTACTTC.

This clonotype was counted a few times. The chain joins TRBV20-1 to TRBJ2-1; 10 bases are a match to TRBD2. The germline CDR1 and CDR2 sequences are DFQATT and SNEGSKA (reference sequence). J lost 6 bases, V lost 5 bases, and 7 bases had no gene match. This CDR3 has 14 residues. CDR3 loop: CSAPKSGGANEQFF. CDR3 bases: TGCAGTGCTCCCAAGAGCGGGGGGGCCAATGAGCAGTTCTTC.

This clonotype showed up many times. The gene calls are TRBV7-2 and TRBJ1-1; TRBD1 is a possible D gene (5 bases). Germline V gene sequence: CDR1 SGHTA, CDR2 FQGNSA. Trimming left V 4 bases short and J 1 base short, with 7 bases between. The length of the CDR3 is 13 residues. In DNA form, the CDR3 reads TGTGCCAGCAGCTGGGGGGGGAACACTGAAGCTTTCTTT. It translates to CASSWGGNTEAFF.

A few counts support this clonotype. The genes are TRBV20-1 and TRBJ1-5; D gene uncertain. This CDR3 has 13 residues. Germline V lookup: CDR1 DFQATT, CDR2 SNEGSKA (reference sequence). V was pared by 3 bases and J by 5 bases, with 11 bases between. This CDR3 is CSASDSGDQPQHF. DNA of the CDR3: TGCAGTGCTAGTGATTCCGGCGATCAGCCCCAGCATTTT.

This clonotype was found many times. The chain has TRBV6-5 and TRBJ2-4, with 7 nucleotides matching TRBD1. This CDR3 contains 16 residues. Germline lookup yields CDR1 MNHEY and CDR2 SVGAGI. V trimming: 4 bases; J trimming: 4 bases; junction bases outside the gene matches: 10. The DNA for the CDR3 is TGTGCCAGCAGTTTCCGACCCCGGGACAGTAAAAACATTCAGTACTTC. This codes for CASSFRPRDSKNIQYF.

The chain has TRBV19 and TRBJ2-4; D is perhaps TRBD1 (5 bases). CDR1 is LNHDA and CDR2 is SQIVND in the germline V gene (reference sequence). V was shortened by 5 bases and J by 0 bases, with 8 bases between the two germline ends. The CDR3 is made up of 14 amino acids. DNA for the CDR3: TGTGCCAGTAGTGACAGACTAGCCAAAAACATTCAGTACTTC. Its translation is CASSDRLAKNIQYF.

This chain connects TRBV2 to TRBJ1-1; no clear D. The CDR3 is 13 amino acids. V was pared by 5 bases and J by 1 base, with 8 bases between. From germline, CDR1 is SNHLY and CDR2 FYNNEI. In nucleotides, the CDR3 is TGTGCCAGCAGTATAACAAGGAACACTGAAGCTTTCTTT. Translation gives CASSITRNTEAFF.